These 13 T cell receptor beta chains were sequenced from one sample in a study of shared T cell receptors in the human thymus. Assay: immunoSEQ multiplex PCR; the TCRdb copy retains only in-frame clones and omits some. The sample shows 55,000 to 80,000 clones, 90% to 95% of them seen only once. The sample taken for sequencing was thymocytes. The source is a human donor.

V gene TRBV5-1 combines with J gene TRBJ1-3; no clear D gene. CDR3 length: 16 amino acids. Germline assignment: CDR1 SGHRS and CDR2 YFSETQ. Trimming took 0 bases from V and 0 from J, leaving 10 bases between them. CDR3 nucleotides: TGCGCCAGCAGCTTGGGACACCACCTCTCTGGAAACACCATATATTTT. As protein: CASSLGHHLSGNTIYF. The full variable domain, rest sourced from reference TRBV5-1 and TRBJ1-3, is KAGVTQTPRYLIKTRGQQVTLSCSPISGHRSVSWYQQTPGQGLQFLFEYFSETQRNKGNFPGRFSGRQFSNSRSEMNVSTLELGDSALYLCASSLGHHLSGNTIYFGEGSWLTVV.

This clone was found once. The chain carries TRBV11-2 and TRBJ1-2, with a weak D call TRBD1 (5 bases). CDR3 size: 14 residues. Germline lookup yields CDR1 SGHAT and CDR2 FQNNGV. V was cut by 2 bases and J by 8 bases, with 15 bases left in between. The chain's CDR3 is CASSLPRQFEGYTF. The DNA of the CDR3 is TGTGCCAGCAGCTTACCCCGACAGTTTGAAGGCTACACCTTC. Combining the CDR3 with reference TRBV11-2 and TRBJ1-2 gives the whole variable domain EAGVAQSPRYKIIEKRQSVAFWCNPISGHATLYWYQQILGQGPKLLIQFQNNGVVDDSQLPKDRFSAERLKGVDSTLKIQPAKLEDSAVYLCASSLPRQFEGYTFGSGTRLTVV.

J is TRBJ1-5 and V is TRBV4-1; D uncertain. The germline V gene has CDR1 MGHRA and CDR2 YSYEKL. The CDR3 has 14 amino acids. Trimming stripped 1 base from V and 4 bases from J, with 8 bases between. CDR3 region: CASSQAVRNQPQHF. The CDR3 nucleotides read TGCGCCAGCAGCCAAGCGGTACGGAATCAGCCCCAGCATTTT.

This clone appeared once. The chain is built from TRBV7-9 and TRBJ2-5; a possible D gene is TRBD1 (5 bases). The germline V gene encodes CDR1 SEHNR and CDR2 FQNEAQ (reference sequence). This CDR3 is 15 amino acids long. The V gene lost 0 bases and the J gene lost 2 bases, with 10 bases spanning the gap. This chain's CDR3 is CASSLARQGQETQYF. The CDR3, as DNA: TGTGCCAGCAGCTTAGCGCGGCAGGGTCAAGAGACCCAGTACTTC.

J is TRBJ2-3 and V is TRBV12-5; 12 positions agree with TRBD1. The CDR3 is 17 residues long. Germline V CDR1 and CDR2: LGHNT, FRNRAP. V lost 1 base and J lost 5; bases outside the gene matches: 7. As DNA, the CDR3 is TGTGCTAGTGGTTTGGCTCCGGGACAGGGGGCAGGAGATACGCAGTATTTT. Encoded protein: CASGLAPGQGAGDTQYF. Together with reference TRBV12-5 and TRBJ2-3, the CDR3 gives the full variable domain: DARVTQTPRHKVTEMGQEVTMRCQPILGHNTVFWYRQTMMQGLELLAYFRNRAPLDDSGMPKDRFSAEMPDATLATLKIQPSEPRDSAVYFCASGLAPGQGAGDTQYFGPGTRLTVL.

The J gene is TRBJ1-2, the V gene TRBV6-6; no reliable D call. The CDR3 is 16 residues long. Germline V CDR1 and CDR2: MNHNY, SVGAGI (reference sequence). Deletions cut 5 bases from V and 4 bases from J, with 20 bases between. CDR3 protein: CASSPLGETISYGYTF. In nucleotides, the CDR3 is TGTGCCAGCAGTCCCCTCGGGGAAACTATATCCTATGGCTACACCTTC.

The chain joins TRBV28 to TRBJ2-1; D not certain. Germline lookup yields CDR1 MDHEN and CDR2 SYDVKM. Deletions cut 6 bases from V and 2 bases from J, with 5 bases between. CDR3 length equals 12 residues. The CDR3, as DNA: TGTGCCAGCAGCCTTACCTACAATGAGCAGTTCTTC. Its protein is CASSLTYNEQFF.

The chain has TRBV25-1 and TRBJ1-2; tentative D call: TRBD1 (6 bases). Per the germline V gene, CDR1 is MGHDK and CDR2 is SYGVNS. Trimming took off 3 bases at V and 7 bases at J, with 18 bases between the two ends. The CDR3 has 15 residues. CDR3 DNA sequence: TGTGCCAGCAGTGAGAATACAGGGAACGGAGCTGGCTACACCTTC. Its protein product is CASSENTGNGAGYTF.

The chain couples TRBV4-3 to TRBJ2-3; D gene uncertain. Trimming pared 0 bases from V and 1 base from J, leaving 20 bases between. CDR3 size: 19 residues. The germline V gene has CDR1 LGHNA and CDR2 YSLEER. This chain's CDR3 is CASSQDFSPVRSCTDTQYF. In DNA form, the CDR3 reads TGCGCCAGCAGCCAAGATTTCTCTCCGGTCAGGTCTTGCACAGATACGCAGTATTTT.

Only a few counts were recorded for this clone. The chain recombines TRBV9 with TRBJ2-4; 7 bases agree with TRBD1. The CDR3 runs to 14 residues. Unmatched junction bases numbered 8, after V lost 4 bases and J lost 7 bases. CDR1 and CDR2 from the germline V gene are SGDLS and YYNGEE. CDR3 DNA: TGTGCCAGCAGCCCCGAGGGGGCCAGGAACATTCAGTACTTC. It codes for CASSPEGARNIQYF.

The chain recombines TRBV21-1 with TRBJ1-2. TRBV21-1 is marked as a pseudogene. CDR3 length equals 15 residues. The CDR3 coding sequence is TGTGCCAGCAGCAAACCCAACATCTGGGGGTATGGCTACACCTTC. Amino acids: CASSKPNIWGYGYTF.

The CDR3 sequence is CASTPGGGADLYEQYF. DNA of the CDR3: TGTGCCAGTACCCCCGGTGGGGGGGCCGATCTCTACGAGCAGTACTTC. The chain couples TRBV19 to TRBJ2-7, with D possibly TRBD2 on 7 matching bases. V was clipped by 7 bases and J by 3 bases, with 22 bases between them. The CDR3 is 16 residues long. Germline V gives CDR1 LNHDA, CDR2 SQIVND (reference sequence).

The chain combines TRBV25-1 with TRBJ1-4; possibly TRBD1 for D (6 bases). Trimming removed 5 bases from V and 4 bases from J, with 23 bases in between. Looked up from germline, CDR1 is MGHDK and CDR2 is SYGVNS. CDR3 length: 18 residues. The CDR3 DNA sequence: TGTGCCAGCAGTCCTCCCAGGGGTTCGACAACAGTTAATGAAAAACTGTTTTTT. This codes for CASSPPRGSTTVNEKLFF.